This T cell receptor beta chain appears in the sequencing data of a study of CXCR3-negative and CXCR3-positive naive CD8 T cells. Study conclusions and caveats: The TRB CDR3s that CXCR3-positive naive cells carried were more hydrophobic than those of CXCR3-negative naive cells.

The germline V gene encodes CDR1 SQVTM and CDR2 ANQGSEA. The CDR3 runs 13 residues. UMI labels and 5' RACE were used to prepare the TRB cDNA libraries. With the 5' RACE reads reprocessed, TCRdb shows one record per CDR3 protein and no DNA. The listing contains roughly 63,000 distinct CDR3 sequences. Comments on this clonotype: Its specificity is not known.

The sequence was obtained from a human donor in good health. Some clones in this sample may be carry-over from other donors' samples. This chain uses TRBV29-1 with TRBJ1-3; lacking DNA, the TRBD1 call made by TCRdb goes unchecked. Sequenced input: naive CXCR3+ CD8+ T cells from blood. Regarding subset: CD45RO-CCR7+CD27+CD95- naive CD8+ T cells expressing CXCR3 (TNR3+). The CDR3 sequence is CSALGGEGNTIYF. Full variable domain (rest looked up from reference TRBV29-1 and TRBJ1-3): SAVISQKPSRDICQRGTSLTIQCQVDSQVTMMFWYRQQPGQSLTLIATANQGSEATYESGFVIDKFPISRPNLTFSTLTVSNMSPEDSSIYLCSALGGEGNTIYFGEGSWLTVV.